The next 24 T cell receptor beta chains were all read from a single sample in a study of tumor and adjacent non-tumor tissue in lung cancer. The template was RNA from unsorted bulk tissue. The normal lung tissue was taken more than 3 cm from the tumor edge. Three rounds of nested PCR, following a modified ARM-PCR protocol, produced the TCRbeta library. MiXCR, applied by TCRdb to the multiplex PCR reads, yields one record per CDR3 protein. The repertoire holds tens of thousands of distinct CDR3 sequences, around 70% seen once, with about 27% in the top ten. The sample taken for sequencing was distant non-tumor lung tissue. The receptors shown here come from a woman in her fifties or sixties with non-small cell lung cancer.

A note on this clonotype: This may stem from a read error, because a much larger clone lies one nucleotide away. The chain links TRBV20-1 to TRBJ2-7; 7 positions match TRBD1. V shed 3 bases and J 8 bases; nucleotides not matched to a gene: 16. Looked up from germline, CDR1 is DFQATT and CDR2 is SNEGSKA (reference sequence). This CDR3 has 15 amino acids. CDR3 coding DNA: TGCAGTGCTAGTGCCGGGACAGCGAGTGTCACCAAGCAGTACTTC. Residues: CSASAGTASVTKQYF.

The table lists this clonotype with a few counts. J is TRBJ2-7 and V is TRBV12-3 or TRBV12-4; D is uncertain. There are 14 residues in the CDR3. The germline V and J ends were trimmed by 5 bases and 0 bases, with 11 bases remaining between them. The CDR3 DNA is TGTGCCAGCAGTCCTGGCCGAAGCTCCTACGAGCAGTACTTC. Translating it yields CASSPGRSSYEQYF.

This clonotype has a handful of counts. A single base separates this from a much larger clone, so it may be a read error. The chain uses TRBV6-5 and TRBJ2-7; 7 bases line up with TRBD1. Germline assignment: CDR1 MNHEY and CDR2 SVGAGI. The V and J ends lost 5 bases and 5 bases, in that order; junction bases with no gene match: 9. The CDR3 runs to 14 residues. The chain's CDR3 is CASSDRVGTHEQYF. The DNA for the CDR3 is TGTGCCAGCAGTGACAGGGTCGGAACCCACGAGCAGTACTTC.

Comment on this clonotype: One end of the junction fails to match germline, which may point to a read error. J is TRBJ2-1 and V is TRBV5-6, with TRBD1 matching over 7 bases. CDR1 is SGHDT, CDR2 YYEEEE, per germline. The CDR3 is 16 amino acids. This CDR3 reads CASSWRGGHQFNERFF. DNA for the CDR3: TGTGCCAGCAGCTGGAGAGGGGGCCACCAATTCAATGAGCGGTTCTTC. Variable domain in full (rest from reference TRBV5-6 and TRBJ2-1): DAGVTQSPTHLIKTRGQQVTLRCSPKSGHDTVSWYQQALGQGPQFIFQYYEEEERQRGNFPDRFSGHQFPNYSSELNVNALLLGDSALYLCASSWRGGHQFNERFFGPGTRLTVL.

On this clonotype itself: At one of its ends the junction is not consistent with the germline gene, which may arise from a read error. The gene calls are TRBV6-1 and TRBJ2-6; 8 bases map to TRBD1. The CDR3 totals 16 residues. Germline loops: CDR1 MNHNS, CDR2 SASEGT. The CDR3 loop is CAGETGAATWANVLTF. The CDR3 DNA is TGTGCCGGGGAGACAGGGGCTGCCACTTGGGCCAACGTCCTGACGTTC.

With regard to this clonotype: Sequence at one end of the junction differs from germline and may be a read error. The CDR3 nucleotides read TGTGCCAGTAGTTACTCGATTTTAGGGGGGGACACTGAAGCTTTCTTT. Translation gives CASSYSILGGDTEAFF. The V and J genes are TRBV6-5 and TRBJ1-1, with D perhaps TRBD1 (6 bases). Germline CDR1 is MNHEY and CDR2 is SVGAGI. This CDR3 comprises 16 residues.

This clonotype has just a few counts. Since a much larger clone is just one base distant, this may be a read error. J is TRBJ2-1 and V is TRBV6-2 or TRBV6-3; TRBD2 aligns across 7 bases. The length of the CDR3 is 16 residues. The junction had 12 bases not matched to a gene; V was cut back by 5 bases and J by 5 bases. Germline V CDR1 and CDR2: MNHEY, SVGEGT. The CDR3 loop is CASSTETSSGHNEQFF. DNA for the CDR3: TGTGCCAGCAGTACTGAGACTAGCAGTGGCCACAATGAGCAGTTCTTC.

The sample holds a few counts of this clonotype. Since a much larger clone is just one base distant, this may be a read error. This chain uses TRBV29-1 with TRBJ1-1; a possible D gene is TRBD1 (5 bases). Germline V CDR1 and CDR2: SQVTM, ANQGSEA. V was trimmed by 3 bases and J by 6 bases, leaving 14 bases between them. The length of the CDR3 is 13 residues. This CDR3 reads CSVDDYQGAEAFF. The CDR3 nucleotides read TGCAGCGTTGATGATTATCAGGGCGCTGAAGCTTTCTTT.

A word on this clonotype: The conserved closing phenylalanine or tryptophan is absent in this CDR3, likely reflecting a read error. The chain is built from TRBV11-2 and TRBJ1-1; D is perhaps TRBD1 (5 bases). The CDR3 is 15 amino acids. Germline loops: CDR1 SGHAT, CDR2 FQNNGV. In DNA form, the CDR3 reads TGTGTCAGCAGCGCAATAGGGGATGGGGGCACTGAAGCTTTCTAT. It codes for CVSSAIGDGGTEAFY.

This chain uses TRBV5-4 with TRBJ1-2, with 7 nucleotides matching TRBD1. V lost 3 bases, J lost 7 bases, and 21 bases stayed unmatched. This CDR3 is 18 amino acids long. Germline V CDR1 and CDR2: SGHNT, YYREEE (reference sequence). The CDR3 reads CASSSYWDRYINEVGYTF. The CDR3 DNA reads TGTGCCAGCAGCTCATACTGGGACAGATACATTAATGAAGTTGGCTACACCTTC.

In regard to this clonotype: A junction end diverges from the germline sequence, so it may reflect a read error. This chain connects TRBV28 to TRBJ2-7, with a weak D call TRBD1 (6 bases). Germline CDR1 is MDHEN and CDR2 is SYDVKM. The CDR3 has 14 amino acids. CDR3 sequence reads: CARSLDSGTYEQYF. Written as DNA, the CDR3 is TGTGCCAGATCCCTGGACAGCGGCACCTACGAGCAGTATTTC.

As for this clonotype: A much larger clone sits a single nucleotide away, making a read error possible. This chain links TRBV29-1 with TRBJ1-1; a weak D match, TRBD1 (6 bases). V was shortened by 8 bases and J by 6 bases, with 22 bases between the two germline ends. Germline V lookup: CDR1 SQVTM, CDR2 ANQGSEA. CDR3 length: 14 amino acids. The CDR3, as DNA: TGCAGCATTGGTTCCGGGGGGCTGGTCGCTGAAGCTTTCTTT. Its translation: CSIGSGGLVAEAFF.

This clonotype was observed a few times. The J gene is TRBJ1-5, the V gene TRBV6-2 or TRBV6-3, with a tentative D call TRBD1 (5 bases). Trimming removed 9 bases at V and 7 bases at J, with 19 bases between. Germline CDR1 reads MNHEY; CDR2 reads SVGEGT. CDR3 length: 14 residues. CDR3 sequence reads: CASTIFGGYQPQHF. CDR3 nucleotides: TGTGCCAGTACCATTTTTGGGGGATACCAGCCCCAGCATTTT.

Remarks on this clonotype: A much larger clonotype is one base distant, so this may be a read error. The CDR3 loop reads CASSQGLAGDTDTQYF. The CDR3 coding sequence is TGTGCCAGCAGCCAAGGACTAGCGGGAGACACAGATACGCAGTATTTT. This chain joins TRBV4-2 and TRBJ2-3; TRBD2 agrees at 12 bases. This CDR3 is 16 amino acids long. The ends lost 1 base at V and 2 bases at J; junction bases unmatched: 1. Germline V lookup: CDR1 LGHNA, CDR2 YNFKEQ.

The rearrangement links TRBV5-5 to TRBJ2-2; D is unclear. Germline V CDR1 and CDR2: SGHKS, YYEKEE (reference sequence). There are 15 residues in the CDR3. V shed 3 bases and J shed 4 bases, with 13 bases lying between them. The CDR3, as DNA: TGTGCCAGCAGCTGGCTTGGGCAGCCCACCGGGGAGCTGTTTTTT. It encodes CASSWLGQPTGELFF.

This clonotype has just a few counts. This may stem from a read error, because a much larger clone lies one nucleotide away. The V call is TRBV20-1, the J call TRBJ1-1; a weak D match, TRBD1 (5 bases). The CDR3 spans 15 residues. CDR1 DFQATT and CDR2 SNEGSKA come from the germline V gene (reference sequence). CDR3 residues: CSARGRVALNTGAFF. The CDR3 nucleotides read TGCAGTGCTAGAGGCAGGGTGGCTTTGAACACTGGAGCTTTCTTT.

There are a few counts of this clonotype. V and J are TRBV5-5 and TRBJ2-1; tentatively, D is TRBD1 (6 bases). The CDR3 runs 18 residues. Trimming shortened V by 0 bases and J by 4 bases, and 20 bases separated the two germline ends. Germline V gives CDR1 SGHKS, CDR2 YYEKEE (reference sequence). The CDR3 DNA is TGTGCCAGCAGCTTGGGGCCCCAAACAGGGTATTTTTACAATGAGCAGTTCTTC. This codes for CASSLGPQTGYFYNEQFF. The full variable domain, rest sourced from reference TRBV5-5 and TRBJ2-1, is DAGVTQSPTHLIKTRGQQVTLRCSPISGHKSVSWYQQVLGQGPQFIFQYYEKEERGRGNFPDRFSARQFPNYSSELNVNALLLGDSALYLCASSLGPQTGYFYNEQFFGPGTRLTVL.

The rearrangement uses TRBV10-2 and TRBJ2-1; 7 bases align to TRBD1. This CDR3 spans 13 amino acids. With 8 bases clipped from V and 5 bases from J, the junction kept 6 bases outside the gene matches. Germline loops: CDR1 WSHSY, CDR2 SAAADI. Here the CDR3 DNA reads TGCGCCAGCGGACAGGAGAACCACAATGAGCAGTTCTTC. It is translated as CASGQENHNEQFF.

This clonotype was recorded many times. V is TRBV20-1 and J is TRBJ1-2; tentative D call: TRBD1 (5 bases). The CDR3 contains 12 residues. Germline V lookup: CDR1 DFQATT, CDR2 SNEGSKA (reference sequence). Trimming stripped 5 bases from V and 7 bases from J, with 14 bases between. CDR3 sequence reads: CSAPIGGGGYTF. The DNA of the CDR3 is TGCAGTGCTCCCATCGGCGGGGGTGGCTACACCTTC.

For this clonotype: A junction end diverges from the germline sequence, so it may reflect a read error. V is TRBV25-1 and J is TRBJ2-1, with D perhaps matching TRBD2 (6 bases). Germline V gene sequence: CDR1 MGHDK, CDR2 SYGVNS. This CDR3 comprises 15 residues. CDR3 nucleotides: TGTGCCGGCAGTGAAACTGGAGGGTCTTACAATGAGCAATTCTTC. Its protein product is CAGSETGGSYNEQFF. The variable domain in full, completed from reference TRBV25-1 and TRBJ2-1, reads EADIYQTPRYLVIGTGKKITLECSQTMGHDKMYWYQQDPGMELHLIHYSYGVNSTEKGDLSSESTVSRIRTEHFPLTLESARPSHTSQYLCAGSETGGSYNEQFFGPGTRLTVL.

Note on this clonotype: A read error may be the cause here, since a much bigger clone is one base away. CDR3 region: CASSGRTGRRYTQYF. CDR3 nucleotides: TGTGCCAGCAGCGGCCGGACAGGTCGCAGATATACGCAGTATTTT. The chain employs TRBV12-3 or TRBV12-4 and TRBJ2-3; TRBD1 agrees at 7 bases. The CDR3 loop spans 15 amino acids. Trimming removed 6 bases from V and 7 bases from J; junction bases left unmatched: 13.

The sample holds many counts of this clonotype. CDR3 nucleotide sequence: TGTGCCAGCAGTGAATACAGGGGAGGACTTGGCTACACCTTC. It specifies CASSEYRGGLGYTF. This chain links TRBV6-5 with TRBJ1-2; 7 nucleotides align to TRBD1. CDR3 length: 14 residues. Germline V gives CDR1 MNHEY, CDR2 SVGAGI. V was pared by 5 bases and J by 7 bases, with 10 bases of the junction left unmatched.

This chain connects TRBV12-3 or TRBV12-4 to TRBJ2-7; TRBD2 matches 10 bases. The CDR3 spans 14 residues. CDR3 loop: CDISTTSGKHEQYF. The CDR3 DNA follows: TGTGACATCAGTACCACTAGCGGGAAACATGAGCAGTACTTC.

Points on this clonotype: It is likely a read error, because the conserved phenylalanine at the end of the CDR3 is missing. The chain combines TRBV20-1 with TRBJ2-7, with D hard to call. Trimming removed 0 bases from V and 6 bases from J, with 12 bases in between. Germline CDR1 DFQATT, CDR2 SNEGSKA (reference sequence). The CDR3 totals 13 residues. The CDR3 region has the DNA TGCAGTGCTAGAGATGCGGTCTACTCCGAGCAGTACTTA. Translating it yields CSARDAVYSEQYL.